This TCR beta chain came from a study of human T cells and chemical hapten exposure (dated by TCRdb to the early 2020s). Study-level background: For sensitization, 2% DPC in acetone was applied to an approximately 2 cm by approximately 2 cm area of upper inner arm skin. Patients additionally received weekly therapeutic DPC doses to the scalp throughout the approximately 24-week study period. Patch testing was done on the upper back using Finn chambers containing 0.01% DPC, and results were scored after 6 days according to International Contact Dermatitis Research Group standards. Most of the patients in the cohort were female, and the cohort covered alopecia areata with under or over 50% scalp involvement, alopecia totalis and alopecia universalis. Libraries were pooled for sequencing, and per-sample TCR yields varied mainly because of small differences in library volumes within the pool. The study tracked peripheral blood TCR repertoire changes in vivo during primary and secondary sensitization to the hapten diphenylcyclopropenone (DPC) in alopecia patients. Blood samples were taken from patients before sensitization (week 0) and at 2, 6 and about 24 weeks after DPC sensitization. Blood for TCR sequencing was provided by twenty-nine alopecia patients at one to four time points (pre-sensitization, 2, 6 and 24 weeks). The full study reports these points: The number of TCRs above 1 in 1000 frequency did not change with DPC sensitization; there was no evidence of global repertoire structure alterations. Repeated subsampling changed both the strength of the expansion versus patch-test correlation and the threshold at which the correlation became significant. Patch test score correlated positively with the number of PT1 expanded TCRs, reaching significance at thresholds 8, 16 and 32 but not at 4. Significantly more large CDR3 similarity clusters were formed by expanded TCRs than by pre-sensitization or healthy control sets, consistent with antigen-driven responses. Because every patient had alopecia, a presumed autoimmune disease, the patients' immune response might differ from that of healthy individuals.

Receptor libraries were prepared by RACE. Sequenced on a NextSeq 500. Library preparation attached unique molecular identifiers to individual cDNA molecules for quantitative, reproducible TCR counting. For every blood RNA sample, sequencing covered both the TCR alpha and TCR beta chains. The authors' pipeline ran thus. Samples had a median of approximately 93,000 TCRs, with a range from roughly 23,224 to 700,000. The Decombinator software suite was used to annotate the V, J and CDR3 of the TCR reads. Every sample was subsampled to the same number of TCRs (28,000) for the PS versus PT1 abundance plots. TCRs were defined as expanded if absent before sensitization and observed at least eight times at the 2-week time point. The public sequencing data were trimmed at Q25 with fastp and processed into clonotypes with MiXCR by TCRdb, which kept only in-frame beta chains. Entries that share a CDR3 protein sequence are merged under the most common genes and DNA. V and J calls and clone size were set by TCRdb, not the authors. This sample is represented by around 340,000 distinct CDR3 sequences; approximately 6.3% of them were singletons. The ten largest make up 7.5% to 8.5% of the sample.

This clonotype was picked up many times. This clone's antigen is unknown. Qualities for individual bases were not recorded, and no much larger clone is one base off. The label giving this sample's time point can be read as: patch test 1, 2 weeks after DPC sensitization. The intended sense of this specimen's treatment or condition label: therapeutic diphenylcyclopropenone sensitization with weekly scalp DPC. At every patch-test visit, the blood draw took place before the patch test was put on. Eligible patients were aged 18 to 70, diagnosed with alopecia, deemed suitable for DPC therapy, and excluded if pregnant. Total RNA was isolated from unfractionated whole blood collected in Tempus Blood RNA tubes. The CDR3 measures 12 amino acids from cysteine to phenylalanine. Here the CDR3 DNA is all that survives: 36 bases in frame from base 1. V loses 5 bases, J loses 5 bases, and the germline ends lie 7 bases apart.

Sequenced material: whole blood, taken in connection with sensitization to the hapten diphenylcyclopropenone (DPC). The chain employs TRBV12-3 or TRBV12-4 and TRBJ2-1, with no D gene named confidently. This receptor was obtained from a woman in her late teens or twenties with alopecia areata. Some clones in this sample may be carry-over from other donors' samples. The CDR3 has the sequence CASSPTDNEQFF. The DNA is TGTGCCAGCAGTCCCACAGACAATGAGCAGTTCTTC.